These T cell receptor beta chains were read from a single sample in a study of blood T cell repertoires in COVID-19. Produced via immunoSEQ multiplex PCR; TCRdb's table is partial and in-frame only. Seen here are tens of thousands of clones, more than 75% observed once, and the top ten hold roughly 20%. Sequencing used peripheral blood. These receptors all stem from an elderly woman with acute or convalescent COVID-19. Both conserved end residues are part of each CDR3. The D gene is left open where the match is weak. Clone size is given for some rows only: seen once, a few or many times, or a class if the clone is expanded.

-,TRBJ1-1,TRBV3-1/TRBV3-2,TRBD1,CASSGRQGGTEAFF,TGTGCCAGCAGCGGTCGACAGGGTGGCACTGAAGCTTTCTTT
-,TRBJ2-3,TRBV6-6,-,CASSRTRSSTDTQYF,TGTGCCAGCAGTCGTACTAGGTCTAGCACAGATACGCAGTATTTT
-,TRBJ1-2,TRBV6-5,TRBD1,CASSSPDRANYGYTF,TGTGCCAGCAGCTCCCCGGACAGGGCGAACTATGGCTACACCTTC
-,TRBJ1-2,TRBV7-2,-,CASNPEKPVAHGYTF,TGTGCCAGCAACCCCGAAAAACCGGTCGCCCATGGCTACACCTTC
-,TRBJ2-1,TRBV5-1,TRBD2,CASSLGTSGNLNEQFF,TGCGCCAGCAGCCTAGGGACTAGCGGGAACCTAAATGAGCAGTTCTTC
-,TRBJ2-5,TRBV18,-,CASSNQNMETQYF,TGTGCCAGCTCTAATCAAAACATGGAGACCCAGTACTTC
-,TRBJ2-5,TRBV6-6,-,CASSYSGRPRETQYF,TGTGCCAGCAGTTACTCGGGGAGGCCCCGGGAGACCCAGTACTTC
-,TRBJ2-7,TRBV6-5,TRBD1,CASRNRGTYEQYF,TGTGCCAGCCGAAACAGGGGTACCTACGAGCAGTACTTC
once,TRBJ2-7,TRBV30,TRBD1,CAWRGAGQGSYEQYF,TGTGCCTGGAGGGGGGCCGGACAGGGATCCTACGAGCAGTACTTC
-,TRBJ2-7,TRBV5-1,TRBD2,CASSLRLAGTYEQYF,TGCGCCAGCAGCCTTCGACTAGCGGGGACCTACGAGCAGTACTTC
once,TRBJ2-1,TRBV5-1,TRBD2,CASSPRLAGGTNEQFF,TGCGCCAGCAGCCCCCGACTAGCGGGGGGTACCAATGAGCAGTTCTTC
once,TRBJ2-2,TRBV9,-,CASSSQGTGELFF,TGTGCCAGCAGCTCACAGGGAACCGGGGAGCTGTTTTTT
-,TRBJ1-2,TRBV19,-,CASSISGLIRGYTF,TGTGCCAGTAGTATTAGCGGTTTAATTAGGGGCTACACCTTC
-,TRBJ1-2,TRBV4-3,-,CASSQDEVTNYGYTF,TGCGCCAGCAGCCAAGATGAGGTGACCAACTATGGCTACACCTTC
-,TRBJ1-2,TRBV10-2,-,CASSLRESDYGYTF,TGCGCCAGCAGTCTCAGGGAATCCGACTATGGCTACACCTTC
-,TRBJ1-5,TRBV29-1,TRBD1,CSVLTGGANQPQHF,TGCAGCGTTTTAACAGGGGGCGCAAATCAGCCCCAGCATTTT
-,TRBJ1-1,TRBV25-1,TRBD1,CASSEYGQGGTEAFF,TGTGCCAGCAGTGAATATGGACAGGGGGGCACTGAAGCTTTCTTT
-,TRBJ2-3,TRBV3-1/TRBV3-2,-,CASSQGGGRAPGTQYF,TGTGCCAGCAGCCAAGGCGGTGGGAGAGCGCCTGGAACGCAGTATTTT
-,TRBJ1-2,TRBV29-1,TRBD1,CSTRGQGVGGYTF,TGCAGCACGAGGGGGCAGGGGGTCGGCGGCTACACCTTC
-,TRBJ2-2,TRBV27,TRBD2,CASRRGRGSTGELFF,TGTGCCAGCAGGCGCGGGCGCGGGAGCACCGGGGAGCTGTTTTTT
once,TRBJ2-1,TRBV6-1,TRBD2,CASSGRRTSGGNEQFF,TGTGCCAGCAGTGGCCGTCGGACTAGTGGTGGCAATGAGCAGTTCTTC
once,TRBJ2-2,TRBV4-1,-,CASSQGHLTGELFF,TGCGCCAGCAGCCAGGGACACCTTACCGGGGAGCTGTTTTTT
-,TRBJ2-6,TRBV19,TRBD1,CASSIKGQGLFSGANVLTF,TGTGCCAGTAGTATTAAAGGACAGGGGCTCTTCTCTGGGGCCAACGTCCTGACTTTC
few,TRBJ1-2,TRBV11-3,-,CAISDRGRGRGYTF,TGTGCCATCAGTGACCGTGGCAGGGGTCGGGGCTACACCTTC
-,TRBJ2-7,TRBV19,-,CASSGPGGQFSYEQYF,TGTGCCAGTAGTGGCCCCGGAGGACAGTTCTCCTACGAGCAGTACTTC
-,TRBJ2-5,TRBV10-3,TRBD2,CAMGGAGETQYF,TGTGCCATGGGAGGGGCAGGAGAGACCCAGTACTTC
-,TRBJ2-5,TRBV9,TRBD2,CASSPGLAGEGETQYF,TGTGCCAGCAGCCCGGGACTAGCGGGAGAGGGAGAGACCCAGTACTTC
-,TRBJ1-2,TRBV15,TRBD1,CATSINRDRVHYTF,TGTGCCACCAGCATAAACCGGGACAGGGTACACTACACCTTC
-,TRBJ1-1,TRBV4-3,-,CASSQRTGQPTQAFF,TGCGCCAGCAGCCAAAGGACCGGACAGCCGACTCAAGCTTTCTTT
-,TRBJ1-4,TRBV5-6,TRBD1,CASSSGGFEKLFF,TGTGCCAGCAGCTCAGGGGGTTTTGAAAAACTGTTTTTT
-,TRBJ1-2,TRBV19,-,CASGPGDGRPNYGYTF,TGTGCCAGTGGCCCAGGGGACGGGCGACCTAACTATGGCTACACCTTC
-,TRBJ2-7,TRBV5-1,TRBD2,CASSLYPSGVYEQYF,TGCGCCAGCAGCTTGTATCCTAGCGGGGTCTACGAGCAGTACTTC
-,TRBJ2-5,TRBV7-9,TRBD2,CASSLERGLGTQYF,TGTGCCAGCAGCTTAGAGCGGGGACTCGGGACCCAGTACTTC
-,TRBJ2-7,TRBV30,TRBD1,CAWSPRAPGQYEQYF,TGTGCCTGGAGTCCTCGGGCCCCGGGACAGTACGAGCAGTACTTC
-,TRBJ2-7,TRBV6-5,TRBD1,CASSYLSEGAYEQYF,TGTGCCAGCAGTTACCTCAGTGAGGGGGCGTACGAGCAGTACTTC
-,TRBJ2-1,TRBV5-1,-,CASSPPSRNEQFF,TGCGCCAGCAGCCCACCTTCCCGGAATGAGCAGTTCTTC
-,TRBJ1-1,TRBV5-1,-,CASSSGLRGGTEAFF,TGCGCCAGCAGCTCGGGACTCCGCGGGGGCACTGAAGCTTTCTTT
once,TRBJ1-2,TRBV7-9,-,CASSLRGRSNDGYTF,TGTGCCAGCAGCTTAAGGGGAAGATCGAACGATGGCTACACCTTC
-,TRBJ2-3,TRBV7-9,TRBD2,CASSPGLAGGRTDTQYF,TGTGCCAGCAGCCCGGGACTAGCGGGGGGACGCACAGATACGCAGTATTTT
-,TRBJ2-3,TRBV4-1,TRBD2,CASSSSGRARGTDTQYF,TGCGCCAGCAGCTCCAGCGGGAGGGCCCGGGGCACAGATACGCAGTATTTT
-,TRBJ2-7,TRBV7-2,TRBD2,CASSLGGASYEQYF,TGTGCCAGCAGCCTCGGGGGGGCCTCCTACGAGCAGTACTTC
-,TRBJ1-2,TRBV7-9,-,CASSFPEYGYTF,TGTGCCAGCAGCTTCCCGGAGTATGGCTACACCTTC
-,TRBJ2-7,TRBV5-1,TRBD1,CASSYTGTALGEQYF,TGCGCCAGCAGCTATACCGGGACAGCGCTCGGCGAGCAGTACTTC
once,TRBJ1-3,TRBV7-9,TRBD1,CASSSPGTGKNTIYF,TGTGCCAGCAGCTCCCCCGGGACAGGGAAGAACACCATATATTTT
-,TRBJ2-1,TRBV24-1,-,CATSAGSAYNEQFF,TGTGCCACCAGTGCCGGTAGCGCCTACAATGAGCAGTTCTTC
once,TRBJ2-5,TRBV2,-,CASRRTGLETQYF,TGTGCCAGCAGACGAACAGGGTTGGAGACCCAGTACTTC
-,TRBJ2-2,TRBV7-8,TRBD1,CASSFTGVTGELFF,TGTGCCAGCAGCTTTACAGGGGTAACCGGGGAGCTGTTTTTT
-,TRBJ1-2,TRBV2,TRBD1,CASSDFGTGVGYTF,TGTGCCAGCAGTGATTTCGGGACAGGGGTGGGCTACACCTTC
-,TRBJ2-2,TRBV9,-,CASSVAGQVTGELFF,TGTGCCAGCAGCGTAGCTGGGCAGGTCACCGGGGAGCTGTTTTTT
once,TRBJ2-1,TRBV12-3/TRBV12-4,TRBD2,CAGRAGSYNEQFF,TGTGCCGGGCGAGCGGGATCCTACAATGAGCAGTTCTTC
-,TRBJ1-2,TRBV6-5,-,CASSPSHRDGYTF,TGTGCCAGCAGTCCCAGCCACAGGGATGGCTACACCTTC
-,TRBJ2-3,TRBV27,TRBD2,CASSLGASGSDTQYF,TGTGCCAGCAGTTTAGGGGCTAGCGGGAGCGATACGCAGTATTTT
once,TRBJ2-3,TRBV18,TRBD1,CASSSNQQQGANTQYF,TGTGCCAGCTCATCCAACCAACAGCAGGGGGCGAATACGCAGTATTTT
-,TRBJ2-1,TRBV9,-,CASSVRGSGVSDEQFF,TGTGCCAGCAGCGTCCGCGGTTCGGGAGTAAGCGATGAGCAGTTCTTC
-,TRBJ2-7,TRBV2,-,CASSERQGWYEQYF,TGTGCCAGCAGTGAACGGCAGGGGTGGTACGAGCAGTACTTC
-,TRBJ2-7,TRBV11-3,-,CASSLQGTPGYEQYF,TGTGCCAGCAGCTTACAGGGGACGCCCGGGTACGAGCAGTACTTC
-,TRBJ2-1,TRBV20-1,TRBD2,CSASSGRAGDEQFF,TGCAGTGCTAGTTCCGGGAGGGCCGGGGATGAGCAGTTCTTC